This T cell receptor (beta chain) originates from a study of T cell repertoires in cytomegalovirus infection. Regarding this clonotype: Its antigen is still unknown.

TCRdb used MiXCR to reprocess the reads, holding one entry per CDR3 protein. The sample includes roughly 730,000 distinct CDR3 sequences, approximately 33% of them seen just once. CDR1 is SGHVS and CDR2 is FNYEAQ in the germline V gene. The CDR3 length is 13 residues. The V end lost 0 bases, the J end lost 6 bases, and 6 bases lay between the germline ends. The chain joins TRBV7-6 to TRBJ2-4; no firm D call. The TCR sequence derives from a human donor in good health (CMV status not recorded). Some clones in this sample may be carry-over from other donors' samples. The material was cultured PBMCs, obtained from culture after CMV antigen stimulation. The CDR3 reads CASSLAPTNIQYF. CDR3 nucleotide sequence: TGTGCCAGCAGCTTAGCCCCGACAAACATTCAGTACTTC. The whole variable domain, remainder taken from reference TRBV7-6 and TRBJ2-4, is GAGVSQSPRYKVTKRGQDVALRCDPISGHVSLYWYRQALGQGPEFLTYFNYEAQQDKSGLPNDRFSAERPEGSISTLTIQRTEQRDSAMYRCASSLAPTNIQYFGAGTRLSVL.